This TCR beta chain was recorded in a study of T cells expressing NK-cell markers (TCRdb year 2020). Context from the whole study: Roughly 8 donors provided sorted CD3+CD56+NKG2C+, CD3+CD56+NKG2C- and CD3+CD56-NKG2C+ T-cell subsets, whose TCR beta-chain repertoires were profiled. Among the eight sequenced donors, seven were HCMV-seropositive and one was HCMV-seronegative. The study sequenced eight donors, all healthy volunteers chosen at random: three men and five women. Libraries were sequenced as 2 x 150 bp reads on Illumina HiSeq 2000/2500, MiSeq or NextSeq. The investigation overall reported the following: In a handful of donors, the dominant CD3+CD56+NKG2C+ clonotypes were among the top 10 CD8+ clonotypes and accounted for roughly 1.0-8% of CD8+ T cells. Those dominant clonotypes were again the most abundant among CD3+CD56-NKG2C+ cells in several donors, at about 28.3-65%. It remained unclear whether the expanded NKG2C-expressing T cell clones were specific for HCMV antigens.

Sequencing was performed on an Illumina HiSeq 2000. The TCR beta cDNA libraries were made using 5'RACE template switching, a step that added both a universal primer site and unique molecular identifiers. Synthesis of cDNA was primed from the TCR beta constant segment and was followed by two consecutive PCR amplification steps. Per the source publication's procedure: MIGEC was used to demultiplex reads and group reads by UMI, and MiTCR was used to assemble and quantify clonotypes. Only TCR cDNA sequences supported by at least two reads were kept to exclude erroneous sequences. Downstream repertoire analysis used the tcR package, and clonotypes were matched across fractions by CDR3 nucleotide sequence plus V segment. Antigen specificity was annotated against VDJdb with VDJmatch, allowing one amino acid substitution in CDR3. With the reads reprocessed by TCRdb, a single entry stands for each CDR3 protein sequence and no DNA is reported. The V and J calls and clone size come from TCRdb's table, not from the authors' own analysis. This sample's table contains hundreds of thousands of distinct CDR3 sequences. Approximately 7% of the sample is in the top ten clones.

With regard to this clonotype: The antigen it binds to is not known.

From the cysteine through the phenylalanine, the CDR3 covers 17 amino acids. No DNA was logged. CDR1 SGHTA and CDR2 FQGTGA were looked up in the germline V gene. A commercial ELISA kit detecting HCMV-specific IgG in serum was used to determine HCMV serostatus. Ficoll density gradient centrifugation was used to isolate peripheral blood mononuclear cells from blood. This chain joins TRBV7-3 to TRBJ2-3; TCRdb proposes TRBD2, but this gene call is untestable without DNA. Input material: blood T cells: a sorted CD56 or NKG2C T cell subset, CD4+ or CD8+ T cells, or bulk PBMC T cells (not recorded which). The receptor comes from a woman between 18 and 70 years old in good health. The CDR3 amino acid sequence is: CASSLNGGGGPTDTQYF. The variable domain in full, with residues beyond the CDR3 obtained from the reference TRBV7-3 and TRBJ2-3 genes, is GAGVSQTPSNKVTEKGKYVELRCDPISGHTALYWYRQSLGQGPEFLIYFQGTGAADDSGLPNDRFFAVRPEGSVSTLKIQRTERGDSAVYLCASSLNGGGGPTDTQYFGPGTRLTVL.